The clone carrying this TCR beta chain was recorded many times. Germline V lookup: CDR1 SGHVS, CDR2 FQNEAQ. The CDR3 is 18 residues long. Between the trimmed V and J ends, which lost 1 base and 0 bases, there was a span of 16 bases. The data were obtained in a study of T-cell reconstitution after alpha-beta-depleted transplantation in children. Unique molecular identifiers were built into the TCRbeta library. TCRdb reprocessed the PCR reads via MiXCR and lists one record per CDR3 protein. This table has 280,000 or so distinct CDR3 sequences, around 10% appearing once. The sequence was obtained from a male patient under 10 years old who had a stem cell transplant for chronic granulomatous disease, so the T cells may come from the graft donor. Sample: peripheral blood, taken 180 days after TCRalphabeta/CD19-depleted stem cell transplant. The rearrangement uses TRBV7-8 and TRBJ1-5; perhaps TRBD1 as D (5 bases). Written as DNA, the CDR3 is TGTGCCAGCAGCTTAGTGCGCAGGGCCCAATTTAGCAATCAGCCCCAGCATTTT. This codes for CASSLVRRAQFSNQPQHF.